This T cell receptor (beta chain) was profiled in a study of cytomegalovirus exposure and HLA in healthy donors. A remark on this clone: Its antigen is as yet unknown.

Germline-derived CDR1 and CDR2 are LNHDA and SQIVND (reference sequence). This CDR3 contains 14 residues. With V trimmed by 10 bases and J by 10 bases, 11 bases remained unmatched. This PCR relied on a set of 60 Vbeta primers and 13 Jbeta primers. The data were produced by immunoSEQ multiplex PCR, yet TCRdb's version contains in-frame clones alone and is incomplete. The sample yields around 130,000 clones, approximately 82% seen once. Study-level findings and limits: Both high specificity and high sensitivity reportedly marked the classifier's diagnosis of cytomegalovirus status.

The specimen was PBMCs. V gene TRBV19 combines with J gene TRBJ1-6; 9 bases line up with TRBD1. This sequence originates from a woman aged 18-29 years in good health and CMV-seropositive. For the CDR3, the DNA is TGTGCCACATCACCGGGACAGGGAACCTCACCCCTCCACTTT. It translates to CATSPGQGTSPLHF.